Shown below are 2 T cell receptor beta chains from a single sample sequenced in a study of cytomegalovirus exposure and HLA in healthy donors. The PCR ran on 60 Vbeta and 13 Jbeta primers. Some clones are missing from TCRdb's copy, which holds only in-frame ones; the method was immunoSEQ multiplex PCR. Counted here are roughly 100,000 clones, over 80% occurring once; the ten biggest clones make up 6.9%. What was sequenced was PBMCs. The receptors were sampled from a man between 25 and 39 years old in good health and CMV-seropositive.

This clone came up a few times. The V gene is TRBV6-5, the J gene TRBJ2-5, with D tentatively TRBD2 (6 bases). The length of the CDR3 is 14 residues. In germline, CDR1 is MNHEY, CDR2 SVGAGI. V lost 0 bases, J lost 5 bases, and 10 bases lay in between. Here the CDR3 reads CASSYSWGVETQYF. The CDR3 DNA reads TGTGCCAGCAGTTACTCTTGGGGGGTGGAGACCCAGTACTTC.

The chain has TRBV18 and TRBJ2-3, with unresolved D. The length of the CDR3 is 18 residues. The V and J ends lost 0 bases and 0 bases respectively, with 16 bases between them. Germline CDR1 is KGHSH and CDR2 is LQKENI. The CDR3 nucleotides are TGTGCCAGCTCACCACCGAGGTCGGCCCGCTCTAGCACAGATACGCAGTATTTT. As protein: CASSPPRSARSSTDTQYF.